This T cell receptor beta chain stems from a study of T cells in Graves' hyperthyroidism and ophthalmopathy. It was uncontrolled infection, other autoimmune disease, pregnancy or lactation that excluded patients. Comment on this clonotype: The antigen is not known.

General observations from the study: Blood also held most thyroid clonotypes expanded beyond 0.001. The model anticipated ophthalmopathy a median about 7.1 months pre-onset. A model using 13 V-J features told ophthalmopathy apart from stable hyperthyroidism.

TCR beta CDR3 region amplification was performed from RNA transcripts. TCR CDR3 underwent first-round RT-PCR with the HTBI primer set. TCRdb itself ran the multiplex PCR reads through MiXCR, one entry per CDR3 protein. The sample contains about 500,000 distinct CDR3 sequences, over 35% of which appear only once. The CDR3 totals 15 residues. The junction had 14 bases not matched to a gene; V was cut back by 4 bases and J by 11 bases. CDR1 and CDR2 from the germline V gene are SGHAT and FQNNGV. The rearrangement joins TRBV11-2 to TRBJ1-1; 9 bases fit TRBD1. Sequences were obtained from peripheral blood or thyroid tissue (not recorded which). This TCR was sampled from an adult woman with Graves' disease, either hyperthyroidism or ophthalmopathy (not recorded which). As DNA, the CDR3 is TGTGCCAGCAGCTCCTGGACAGGGGATCCGAGGGGGGCTTTCTTT. The encoded protein is CASSSWTGDPRGAFF.